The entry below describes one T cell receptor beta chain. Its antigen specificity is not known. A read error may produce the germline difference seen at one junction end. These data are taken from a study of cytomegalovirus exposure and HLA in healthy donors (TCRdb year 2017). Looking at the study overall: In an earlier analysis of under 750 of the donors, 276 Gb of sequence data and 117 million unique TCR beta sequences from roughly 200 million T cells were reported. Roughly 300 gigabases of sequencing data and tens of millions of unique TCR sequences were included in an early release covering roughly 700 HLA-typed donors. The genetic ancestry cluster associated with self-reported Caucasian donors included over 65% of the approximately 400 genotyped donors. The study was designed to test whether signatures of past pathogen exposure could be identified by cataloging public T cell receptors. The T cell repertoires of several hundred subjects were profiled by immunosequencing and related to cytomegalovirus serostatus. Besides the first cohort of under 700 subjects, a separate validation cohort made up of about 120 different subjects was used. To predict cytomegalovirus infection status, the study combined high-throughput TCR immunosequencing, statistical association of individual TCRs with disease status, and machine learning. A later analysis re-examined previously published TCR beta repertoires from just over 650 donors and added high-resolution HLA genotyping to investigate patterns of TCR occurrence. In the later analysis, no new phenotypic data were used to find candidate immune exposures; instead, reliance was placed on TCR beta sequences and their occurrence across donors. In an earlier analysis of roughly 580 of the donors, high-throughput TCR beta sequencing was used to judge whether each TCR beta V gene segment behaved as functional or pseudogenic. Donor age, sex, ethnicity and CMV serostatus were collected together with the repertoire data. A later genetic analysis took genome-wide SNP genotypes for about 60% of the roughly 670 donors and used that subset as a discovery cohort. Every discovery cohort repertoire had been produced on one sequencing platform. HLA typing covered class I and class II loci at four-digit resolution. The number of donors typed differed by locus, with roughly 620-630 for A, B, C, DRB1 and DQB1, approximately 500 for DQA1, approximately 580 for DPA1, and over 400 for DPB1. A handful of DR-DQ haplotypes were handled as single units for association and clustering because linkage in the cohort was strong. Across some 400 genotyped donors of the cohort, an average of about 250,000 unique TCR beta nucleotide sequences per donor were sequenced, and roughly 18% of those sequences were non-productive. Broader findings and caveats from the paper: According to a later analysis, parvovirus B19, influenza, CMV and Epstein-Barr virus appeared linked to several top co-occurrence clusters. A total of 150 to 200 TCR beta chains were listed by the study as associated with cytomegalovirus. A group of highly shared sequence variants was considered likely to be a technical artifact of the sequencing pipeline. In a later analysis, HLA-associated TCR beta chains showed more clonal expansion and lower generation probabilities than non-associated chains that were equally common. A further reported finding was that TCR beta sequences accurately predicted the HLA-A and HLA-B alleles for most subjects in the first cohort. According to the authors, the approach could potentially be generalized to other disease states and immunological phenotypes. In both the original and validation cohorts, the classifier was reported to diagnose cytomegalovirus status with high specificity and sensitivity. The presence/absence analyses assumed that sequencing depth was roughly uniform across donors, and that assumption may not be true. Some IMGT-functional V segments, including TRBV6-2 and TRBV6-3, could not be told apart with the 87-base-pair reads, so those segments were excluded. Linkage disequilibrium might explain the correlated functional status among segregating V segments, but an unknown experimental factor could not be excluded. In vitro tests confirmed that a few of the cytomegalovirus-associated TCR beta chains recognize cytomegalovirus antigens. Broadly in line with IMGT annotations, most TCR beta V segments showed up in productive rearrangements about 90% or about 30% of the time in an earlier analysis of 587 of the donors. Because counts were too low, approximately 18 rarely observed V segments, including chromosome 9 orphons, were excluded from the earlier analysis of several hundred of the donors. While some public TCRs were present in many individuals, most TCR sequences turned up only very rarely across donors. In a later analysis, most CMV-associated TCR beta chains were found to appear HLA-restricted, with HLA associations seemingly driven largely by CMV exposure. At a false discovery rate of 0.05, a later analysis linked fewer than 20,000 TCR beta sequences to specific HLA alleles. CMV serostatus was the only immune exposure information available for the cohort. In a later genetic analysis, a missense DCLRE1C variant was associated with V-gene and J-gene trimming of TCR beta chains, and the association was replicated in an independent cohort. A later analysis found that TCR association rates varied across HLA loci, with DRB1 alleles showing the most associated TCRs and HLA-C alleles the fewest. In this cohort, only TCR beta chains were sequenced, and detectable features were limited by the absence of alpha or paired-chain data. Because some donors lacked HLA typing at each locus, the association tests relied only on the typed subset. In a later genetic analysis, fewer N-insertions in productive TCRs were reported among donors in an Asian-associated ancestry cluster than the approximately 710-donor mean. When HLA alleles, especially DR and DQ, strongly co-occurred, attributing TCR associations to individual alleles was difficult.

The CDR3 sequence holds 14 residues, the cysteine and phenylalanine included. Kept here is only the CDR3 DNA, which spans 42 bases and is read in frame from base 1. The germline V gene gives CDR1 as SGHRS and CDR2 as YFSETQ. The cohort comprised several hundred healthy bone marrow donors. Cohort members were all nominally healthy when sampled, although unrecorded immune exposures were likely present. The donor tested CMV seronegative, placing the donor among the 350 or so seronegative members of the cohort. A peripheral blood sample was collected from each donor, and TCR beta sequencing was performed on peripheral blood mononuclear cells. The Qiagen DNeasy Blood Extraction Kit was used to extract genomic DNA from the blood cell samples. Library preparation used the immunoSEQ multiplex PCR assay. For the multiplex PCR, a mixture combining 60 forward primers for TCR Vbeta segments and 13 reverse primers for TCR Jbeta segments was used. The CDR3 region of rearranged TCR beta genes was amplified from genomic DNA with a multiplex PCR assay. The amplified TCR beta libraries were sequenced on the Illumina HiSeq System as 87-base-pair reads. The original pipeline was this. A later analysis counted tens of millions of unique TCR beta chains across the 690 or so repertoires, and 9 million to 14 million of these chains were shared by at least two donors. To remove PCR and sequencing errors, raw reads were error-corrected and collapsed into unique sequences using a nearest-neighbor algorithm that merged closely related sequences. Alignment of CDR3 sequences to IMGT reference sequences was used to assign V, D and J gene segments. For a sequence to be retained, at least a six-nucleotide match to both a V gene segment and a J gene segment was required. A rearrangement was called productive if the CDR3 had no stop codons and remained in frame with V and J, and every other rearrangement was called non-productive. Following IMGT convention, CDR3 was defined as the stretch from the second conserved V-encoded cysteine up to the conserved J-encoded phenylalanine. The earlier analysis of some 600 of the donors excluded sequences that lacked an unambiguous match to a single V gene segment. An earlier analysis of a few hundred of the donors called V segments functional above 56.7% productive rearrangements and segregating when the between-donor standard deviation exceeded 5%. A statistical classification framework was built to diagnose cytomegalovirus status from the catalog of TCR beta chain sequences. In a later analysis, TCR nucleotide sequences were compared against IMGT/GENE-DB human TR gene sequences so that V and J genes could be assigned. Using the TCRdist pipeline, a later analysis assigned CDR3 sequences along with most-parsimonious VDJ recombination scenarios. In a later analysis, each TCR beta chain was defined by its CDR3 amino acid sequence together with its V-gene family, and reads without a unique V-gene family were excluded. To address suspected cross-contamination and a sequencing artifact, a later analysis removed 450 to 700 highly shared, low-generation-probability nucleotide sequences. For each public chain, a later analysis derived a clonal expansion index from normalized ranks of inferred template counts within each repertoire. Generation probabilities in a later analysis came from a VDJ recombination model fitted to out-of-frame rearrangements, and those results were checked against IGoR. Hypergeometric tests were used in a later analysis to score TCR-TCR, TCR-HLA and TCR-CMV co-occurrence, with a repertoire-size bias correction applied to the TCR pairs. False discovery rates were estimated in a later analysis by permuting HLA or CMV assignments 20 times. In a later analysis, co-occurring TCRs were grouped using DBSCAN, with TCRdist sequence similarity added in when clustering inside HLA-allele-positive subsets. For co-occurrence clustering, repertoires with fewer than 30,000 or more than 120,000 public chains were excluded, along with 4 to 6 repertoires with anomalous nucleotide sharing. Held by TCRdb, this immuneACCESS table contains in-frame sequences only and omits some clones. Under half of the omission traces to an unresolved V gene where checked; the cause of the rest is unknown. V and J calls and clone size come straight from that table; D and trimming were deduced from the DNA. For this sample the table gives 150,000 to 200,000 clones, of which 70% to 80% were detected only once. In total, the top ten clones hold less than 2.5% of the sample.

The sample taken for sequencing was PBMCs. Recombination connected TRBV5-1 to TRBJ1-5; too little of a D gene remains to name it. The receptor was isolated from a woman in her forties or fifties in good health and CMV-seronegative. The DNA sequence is TGCGCCGGCAGCTTGGGAGATAGCAATCAGCCCCAGCATTTT. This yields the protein CAGSLGDSNQPQHF.